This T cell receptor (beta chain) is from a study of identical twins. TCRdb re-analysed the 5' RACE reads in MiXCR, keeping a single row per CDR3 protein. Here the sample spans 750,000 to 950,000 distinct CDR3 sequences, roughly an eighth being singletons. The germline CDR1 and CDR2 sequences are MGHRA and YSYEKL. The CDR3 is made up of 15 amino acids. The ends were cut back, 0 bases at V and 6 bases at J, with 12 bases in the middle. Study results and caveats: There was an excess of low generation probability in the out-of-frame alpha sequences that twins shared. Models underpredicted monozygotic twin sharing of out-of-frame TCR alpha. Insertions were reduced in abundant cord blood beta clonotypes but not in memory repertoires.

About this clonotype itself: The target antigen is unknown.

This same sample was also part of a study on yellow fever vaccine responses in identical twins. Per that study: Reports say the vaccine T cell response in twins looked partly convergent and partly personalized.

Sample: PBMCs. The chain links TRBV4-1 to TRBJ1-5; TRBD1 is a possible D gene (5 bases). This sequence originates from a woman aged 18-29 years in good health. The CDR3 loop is CASSQDLGGFQPQHF. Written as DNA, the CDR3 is TGCGCCAGCAGCCAAGATCTGGGGGGGTTTCAGCCCCAGCATTTT.